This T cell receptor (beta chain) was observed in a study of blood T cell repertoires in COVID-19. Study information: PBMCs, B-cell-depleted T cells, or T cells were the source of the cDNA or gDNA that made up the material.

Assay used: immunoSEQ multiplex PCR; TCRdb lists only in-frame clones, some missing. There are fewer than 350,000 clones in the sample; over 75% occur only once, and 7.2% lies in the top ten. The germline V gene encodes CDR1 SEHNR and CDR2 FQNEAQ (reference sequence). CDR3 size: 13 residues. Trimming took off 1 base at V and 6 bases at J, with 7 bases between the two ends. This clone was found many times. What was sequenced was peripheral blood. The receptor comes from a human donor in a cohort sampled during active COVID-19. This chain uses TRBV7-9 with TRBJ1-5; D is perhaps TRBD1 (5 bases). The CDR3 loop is CASSLGGGQPQHF. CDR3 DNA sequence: TGTGCCAGCAGCTTAGGGGGCGGTCAGCCCCAGCATTTT.